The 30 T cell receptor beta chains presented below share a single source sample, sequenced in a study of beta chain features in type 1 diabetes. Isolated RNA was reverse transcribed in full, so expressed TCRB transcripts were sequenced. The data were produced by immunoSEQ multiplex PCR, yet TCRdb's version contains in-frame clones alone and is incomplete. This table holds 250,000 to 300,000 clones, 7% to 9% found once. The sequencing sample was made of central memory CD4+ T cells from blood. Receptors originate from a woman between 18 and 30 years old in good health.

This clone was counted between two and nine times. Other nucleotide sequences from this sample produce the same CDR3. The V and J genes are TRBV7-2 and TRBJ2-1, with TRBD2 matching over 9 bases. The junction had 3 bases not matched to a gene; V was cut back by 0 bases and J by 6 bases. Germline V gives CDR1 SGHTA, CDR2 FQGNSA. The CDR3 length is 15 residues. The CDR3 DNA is TGTGCCAGCAGCTTAGCTAGCGGGAGTCCCAATGAGCAGTTCTTC. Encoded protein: CASSLASGSPNEQFF.

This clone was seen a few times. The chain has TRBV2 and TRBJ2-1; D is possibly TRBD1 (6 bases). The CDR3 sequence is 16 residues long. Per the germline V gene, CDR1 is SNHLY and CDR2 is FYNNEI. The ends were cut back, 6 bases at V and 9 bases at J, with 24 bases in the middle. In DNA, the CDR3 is TGTGCCAGCAGGGACCCGGGACAAGGGGCCTCGGGTGAGCAGTTCTTC. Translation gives CASRDPGQGASGEQFF.

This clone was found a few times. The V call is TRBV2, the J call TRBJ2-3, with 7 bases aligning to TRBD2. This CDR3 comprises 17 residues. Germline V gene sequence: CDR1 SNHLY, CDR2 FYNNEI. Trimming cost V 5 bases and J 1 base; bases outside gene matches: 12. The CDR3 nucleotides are TGTGCCAGCAGTCACACCCTACGGGGGGACGGCACAGATACGCAGTATTTT. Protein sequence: CASSHTLRGDGTDTQYF.

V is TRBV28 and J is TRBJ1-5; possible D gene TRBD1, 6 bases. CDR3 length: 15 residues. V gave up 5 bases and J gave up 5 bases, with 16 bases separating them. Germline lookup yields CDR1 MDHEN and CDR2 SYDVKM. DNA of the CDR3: TGTGCCAGCAGTGGGTCAGGGGAGGTATATCAGCCCCAGCATTTT. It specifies CASSGSGEVYQPQHF. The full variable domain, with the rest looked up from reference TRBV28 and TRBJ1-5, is DVKVTQSSRYLVKRTGEKVFLECVQDMDHENMFWYRQDPGLGLRLIYFSYDVKMKEKGDIPEGYSVSREKKERFSLILESASTNQTSMYLCASSGSGEVYQPQHFGDGTRLSIL.

The CDR3 protein is CASSKGSGANVLTF. CDR3 DNA: TGTGCCAGCAGCAAGGGCTCTGGGGCCAACGTCCTGACTTTC. The chain is built from TRBV25-1 and TRBJ2-6; D is ambiguous. V shed 6 bases and J shed 0 bases, with 6 bases lying between them. From germline, CDR1 is MGHDK and CDR2 SYGVNS. The CDR3 length is 14 residues.

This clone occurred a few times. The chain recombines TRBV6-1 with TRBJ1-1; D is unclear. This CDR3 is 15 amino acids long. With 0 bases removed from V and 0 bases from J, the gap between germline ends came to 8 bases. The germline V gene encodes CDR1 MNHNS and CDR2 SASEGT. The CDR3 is CASSEAGQVNTEAFF. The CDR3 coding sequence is TGTGCCAGCAGTGAAGCGGGCCAAGTGAACACTGAAGCTTTCTTT.

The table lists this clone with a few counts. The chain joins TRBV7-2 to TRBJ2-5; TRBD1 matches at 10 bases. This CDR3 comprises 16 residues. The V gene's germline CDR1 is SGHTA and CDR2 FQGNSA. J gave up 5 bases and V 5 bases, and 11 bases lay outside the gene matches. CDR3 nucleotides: TGTGCCAGCAGCGCGCGTAGGACAGGGGGTTGGGAGACCCAGTACTTC. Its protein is CASSARRTGGWETQYF.

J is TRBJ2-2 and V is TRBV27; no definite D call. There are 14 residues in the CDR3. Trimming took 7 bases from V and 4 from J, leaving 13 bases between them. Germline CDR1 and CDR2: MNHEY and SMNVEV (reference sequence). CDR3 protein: CASKVWRTTGELFF. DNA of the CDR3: TGTGCCAGCAAGGTTTGGAGAACCACCGGGGAGCTGTTTTTT.

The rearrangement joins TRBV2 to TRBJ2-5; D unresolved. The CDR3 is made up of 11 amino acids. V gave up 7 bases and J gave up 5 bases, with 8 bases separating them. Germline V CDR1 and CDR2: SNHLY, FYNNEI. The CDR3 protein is CASMITETQYF. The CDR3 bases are TGTGCCAGCATGATAACTGAGACCCAGTACTTC.

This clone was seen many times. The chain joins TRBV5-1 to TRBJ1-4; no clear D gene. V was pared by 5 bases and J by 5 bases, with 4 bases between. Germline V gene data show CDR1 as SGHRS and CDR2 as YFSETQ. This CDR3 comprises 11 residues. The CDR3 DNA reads TGCGCCAGCAGAACAAATGAAAAACTGTTTTTT. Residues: CASRTNEKLFF.

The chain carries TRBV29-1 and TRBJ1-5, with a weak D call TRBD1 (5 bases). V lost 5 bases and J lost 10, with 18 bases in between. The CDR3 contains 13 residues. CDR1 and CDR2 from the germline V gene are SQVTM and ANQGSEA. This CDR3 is CSVRDGGNVPQHF. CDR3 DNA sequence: TGCAGCGTTCGGGACGGAGGAAACGTTCCCCAGCATTTT.

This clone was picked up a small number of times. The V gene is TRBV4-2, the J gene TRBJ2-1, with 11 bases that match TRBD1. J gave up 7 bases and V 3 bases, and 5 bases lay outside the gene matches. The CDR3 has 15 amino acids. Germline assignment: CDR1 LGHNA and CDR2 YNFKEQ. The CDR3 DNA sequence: TGTGCCAGCAGCCATCTTGGGACAGGGGGGAATGAGCAGTTCTTC. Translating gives CASSHLGTGGNEQFF.

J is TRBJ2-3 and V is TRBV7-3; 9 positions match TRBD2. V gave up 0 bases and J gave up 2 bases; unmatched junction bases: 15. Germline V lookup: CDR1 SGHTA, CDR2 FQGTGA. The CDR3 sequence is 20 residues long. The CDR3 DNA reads TGTGCCAGCAGCTTAACGACCCTGGGCTTTACTAGCGGGTCCACAGATACGCAGTATTTT. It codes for CASSLTTLGFTSGSTDTQYF.

In nucleotides, the CDR3 is TGCGCCAGCAGCTTGACAGGGCCAAGTACTGGCCCCTCTGGGGCCAACGTCCTGACTTTC. Protein sequence: CASSLTGPSTGPSGANVLTF. The chain carries TRBV5-1 and TRBJ2-6; D may be TRBD1 (6 bases). CDR3 length: 20 amino acids. The germline V and J ends were trimmed by 1 base and 0 bases, with 20 bases remaining between them. CDR1 and CDR2 (germline): SGHRS, YFSETQ.

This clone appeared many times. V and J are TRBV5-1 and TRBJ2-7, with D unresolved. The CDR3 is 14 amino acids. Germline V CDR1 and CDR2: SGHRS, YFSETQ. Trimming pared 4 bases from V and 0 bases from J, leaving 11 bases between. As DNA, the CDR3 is TGCGCCAGCAGCGAGGACCCTACCTCCTACGAGCAGTACGTC. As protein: CASSEDPTSYEQYV.

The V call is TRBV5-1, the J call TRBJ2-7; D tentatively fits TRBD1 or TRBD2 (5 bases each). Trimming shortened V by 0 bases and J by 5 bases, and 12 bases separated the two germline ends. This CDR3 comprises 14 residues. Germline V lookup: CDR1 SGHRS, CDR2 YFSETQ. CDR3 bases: TGCGCCAGCAGCTTGGGGCCAGGGAGCAACGAGCAGTACGTC. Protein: CASSLGPGSNEQYV.

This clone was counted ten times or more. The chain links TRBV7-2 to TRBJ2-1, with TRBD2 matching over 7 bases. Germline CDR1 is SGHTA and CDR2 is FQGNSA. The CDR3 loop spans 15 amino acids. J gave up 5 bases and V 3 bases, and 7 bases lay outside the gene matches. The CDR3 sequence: CASSFRSGADNEQFF. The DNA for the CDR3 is TGTGCCAGCAGCTTCCGGAGCGGGGCAGACAATGAGCAGTTCTTC.

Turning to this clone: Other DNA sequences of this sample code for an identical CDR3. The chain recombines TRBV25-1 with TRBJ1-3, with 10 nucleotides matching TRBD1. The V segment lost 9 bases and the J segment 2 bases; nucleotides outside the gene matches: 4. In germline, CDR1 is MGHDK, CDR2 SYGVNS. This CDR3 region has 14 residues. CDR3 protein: CASRDRGTGNTIYF. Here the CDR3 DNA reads TGTGCCAGTCGGGACAGGGGCACTGGAAACACCATATATTTT.

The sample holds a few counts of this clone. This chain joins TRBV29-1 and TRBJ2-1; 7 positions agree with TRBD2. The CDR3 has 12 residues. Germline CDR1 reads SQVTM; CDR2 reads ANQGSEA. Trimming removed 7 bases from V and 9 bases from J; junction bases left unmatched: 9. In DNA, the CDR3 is TGCAGCGGTCATAGGGGCGGGAGTGAGCAGTTCTTC. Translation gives CSGHRGGSEQFF.

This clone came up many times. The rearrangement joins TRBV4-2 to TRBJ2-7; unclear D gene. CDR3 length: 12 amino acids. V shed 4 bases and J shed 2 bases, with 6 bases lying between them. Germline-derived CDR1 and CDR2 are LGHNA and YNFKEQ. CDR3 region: CASSRRTYEQYF. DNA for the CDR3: TGTGCCAGCAGCCGCCGCACCTACGAGCAGTACTTC.

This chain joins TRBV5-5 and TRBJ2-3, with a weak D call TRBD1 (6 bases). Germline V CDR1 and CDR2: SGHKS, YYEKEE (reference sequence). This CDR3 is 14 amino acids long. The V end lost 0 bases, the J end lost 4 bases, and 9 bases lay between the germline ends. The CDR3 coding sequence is TGTGCCAGCAGCTTGGTCCGGACAGCAGATACGCAGTATTTT. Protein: CASSLVRTADTQYF. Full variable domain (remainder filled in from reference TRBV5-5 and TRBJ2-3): DAGVTQSPTHLIKTRGQQVTLRCSPISGHKSVSWYQQVLGQGPQFIFQYYEKEERGRGNFPDRFSARQFPNYSSELNVNALLLGDSALYLCASSLVRTADTQYFGPGTRLTVL.

CDR3 in amino acids: CSVADTGELFF. DNA for the CDR3: TGCAGCGTTGCCGACACCGGGGAGCTGTTTTTT. The chain employs TRBV29-1 and TRBJ2-2; D not resolved. The germline V gene encodes CDR1 SQVTM and CDR2 ANQGSEA. The CDR3 loop spans 11 amino acids. V lost 4 bases and J 3 bases, leaving 3 bases between the germline ends.

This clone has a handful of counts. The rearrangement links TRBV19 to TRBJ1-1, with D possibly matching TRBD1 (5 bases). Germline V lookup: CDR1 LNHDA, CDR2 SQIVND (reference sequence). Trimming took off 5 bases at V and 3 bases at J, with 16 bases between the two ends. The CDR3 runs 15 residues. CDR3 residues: CASSVRWGADTEAFF. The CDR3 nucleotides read TGTGCCAGTAGTGTCCGCTGGGGCGCAGACACTGAAGCTTTCTTT.

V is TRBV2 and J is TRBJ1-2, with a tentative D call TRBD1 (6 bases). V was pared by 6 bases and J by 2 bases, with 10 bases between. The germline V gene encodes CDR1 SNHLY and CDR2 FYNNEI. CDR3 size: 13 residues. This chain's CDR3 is CASSTGSNYGYTF. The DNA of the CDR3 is TGTGCCAGCAGCACAGGGTCCAACTATGGCTACACCTTC.

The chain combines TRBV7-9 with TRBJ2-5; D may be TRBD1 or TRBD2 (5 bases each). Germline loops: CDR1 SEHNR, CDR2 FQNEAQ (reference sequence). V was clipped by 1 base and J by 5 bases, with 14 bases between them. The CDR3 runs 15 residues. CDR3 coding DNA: TGTGCCAGCAGCTTAGGGGGCAGGGAGTCCGAGACCCAGTACTTC. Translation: CASSLGGRESETQYF.

CDR3 sequence: CASSTGNTEAFF. In nucleotides, the CDR3 is TGTGCCAGCAGCACGGGGAACACTGAAGCTTTCTTT. The chain employs TRBV11-1 and TRBJ1-1; D unclear. Germline CDR1 SGHAT, CDR2 FQDESV (reference sequence). V gave up 5 bases and J gave up 1 base, with 5 bases separating them. The length of the CDR3 is 12 residues. Full variable domain (outside the CDR3, taken from reference TRBV11-1 and TRBJ1-1): EAEVAQSPRYKITEKSQAVAFWCDPISGHATLYWYRQILGQGPELLVQFQDESVVDDSQLPKDRFSAERLKGVDSTLKIQPAELGDSAMYLCASSTGNTEAFFGQGTRLTVV.

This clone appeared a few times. The chain's CDR3 is CASSRSGGEYNEQFF. CDR3 nucleotides: TGTGCCAGCAGCCGTTCGGGCGGCGAGTACAATGAGCAGTTCTTC. The chain carries TRBV4-2 and TRBJ2-1; D ambiguous. The V gene's germline CDR1 is LGHNA and CDR2 YNFKEQ. The CDR3 contains 15 residues. V was pared by 4 bases and J by 4 bases, with 14 bases between.

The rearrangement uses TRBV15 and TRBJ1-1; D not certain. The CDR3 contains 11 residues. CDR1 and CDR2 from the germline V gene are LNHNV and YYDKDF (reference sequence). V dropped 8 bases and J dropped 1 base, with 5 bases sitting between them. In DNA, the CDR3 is TGTGCCACCCGGGAGAACACTGAAGCTTTCTTT. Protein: CATRENTEAFF.

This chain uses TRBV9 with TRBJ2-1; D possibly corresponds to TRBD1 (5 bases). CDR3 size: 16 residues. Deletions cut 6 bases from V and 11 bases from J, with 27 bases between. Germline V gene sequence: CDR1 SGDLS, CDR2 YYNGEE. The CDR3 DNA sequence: TGTGCCAGCAATGATAGTAGTTTTCCAAGTGTGGGGCAGCAGTTCTTC. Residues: CASNDSSFPSVGQQFF.

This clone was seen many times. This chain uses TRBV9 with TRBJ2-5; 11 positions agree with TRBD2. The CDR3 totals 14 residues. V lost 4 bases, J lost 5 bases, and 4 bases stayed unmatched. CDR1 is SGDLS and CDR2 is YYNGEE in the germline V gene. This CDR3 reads CASSFLAGGETQYF. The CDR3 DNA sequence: TGTGCCAGCAGCTTCTTAGCGGGAGGGGAGACCCAGTACTTC.